This T cell receptor (beta chain) was documented in a study of blood T cells in healthy people across ages. Across the whole study: Per two T cells, about one barcoded beta molecule was captured through template switching.

V lost 6 bases to trimming and J lost 3 bases, with 15 bases between them. Germline V gene data show CDR1 as DFQATT and CDR2 as SNEGSKA (reference sequence). The CDR3 runs to 13 residues. A J-beta primer mix and a sample-barcoded 5' primer were used in a second PCR of about 7 to 11 cycles. TCRdb re-called the 5' RACE reads with MiXCR, one entry per CDR3 protein. This sample has under 2 million distinct CDR3 sequences, with about 31% found just once. The individuals who served as donors were healthy Caucasians living in Russia, aged about 6 to 95. Peripheral blood from each donor was collected in a volume of 9.5 to 10 milliliters.

The clonotype comes from a woman aged 25 to 39 in good health. The V gene is TRBV20-1, the J gene TRBJ2-7, with D perhaps matching TRBD1 (6 bases). Sample: blood. The chain's CDR3 is CSASYEGDYEQYF. CDR3 DNA: TGCAGTGCCTCCTATGAGGGGGACTACGAGCAGTACTTC.